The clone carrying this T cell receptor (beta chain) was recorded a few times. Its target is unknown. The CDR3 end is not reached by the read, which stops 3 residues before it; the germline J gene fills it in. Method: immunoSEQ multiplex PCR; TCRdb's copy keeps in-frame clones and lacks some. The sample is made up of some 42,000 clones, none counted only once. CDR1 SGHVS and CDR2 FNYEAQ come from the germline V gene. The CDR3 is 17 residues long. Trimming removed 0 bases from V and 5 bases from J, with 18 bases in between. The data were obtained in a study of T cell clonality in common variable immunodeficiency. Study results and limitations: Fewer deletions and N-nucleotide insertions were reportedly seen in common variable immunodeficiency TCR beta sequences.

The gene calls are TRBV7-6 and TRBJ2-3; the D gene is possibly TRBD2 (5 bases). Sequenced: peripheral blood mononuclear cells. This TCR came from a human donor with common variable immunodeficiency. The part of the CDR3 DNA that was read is TGTGCCAGCAGCTTAGCGGTCGGGGAGACCGGCGGAGATACG. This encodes CASSLAVGETGGDT. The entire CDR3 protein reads CASSLAVGETGGDTQYF. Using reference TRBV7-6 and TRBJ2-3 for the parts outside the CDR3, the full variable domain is GAGVSQSPRYKVTKRGQDVALRCDPISGHVSLYWYRQALGQGPEFLTYFNYEAQQDKSGLPNDRFSAERPEGSISTLTIQRTEQRDSAMYRCASSLAVGETGGDTQYFGPGTRLTVL.